Below, one T cell receptor (beta chain) is given with its context. V was pared by 3 bases and J by 2 bases, with 3 bases of the junction left unmatched. The CDR3 has 14 amino acids. Germline CDR1 is LNHNV and CDR2 is YYDKDF (reference sequence). The table came from immunoSEQ multiplex PCR; TCRdb's copy has only in-frame clones and leaves some out. The table has 140,000 or so clones, 75% to 90% seen once. The record originates from a study of T cell responses to AZD1222 COVID-19 vaccine. The gene calls are TRBV15 and TRBJ1-1, with TRBD1 matching 7 bases. This sequence was found in an adult in good health. The sequencing here drew on peripheral blood, taken on day 0 of AZD1222 vaccination. This chain's CDR3 is CATSRGDSNTEAFF. For the CDR3, the DNA is TGTGCCACCAGCAGGGGGGACAGTAACACTGAAGCTTTCTTT.